This T cell receptor beta chain was profiled in a study of blood T cell repertoires in COVID-19. In the study overall: T cells, B-cell-depleted T cells, or PBMCs supplied cDNA or gDNA.

The V end was cut by 1 base, the J end by 5 bases, with 11 bases between. CDR1 is LNHNV and CDR2 is YYDKDF in the germline V gene (reference sequence). The CDR3 has 14 residues. The table came from immunoSEQ multiplex PCR; TCRdb's copy has only in-frame clones and leaves some out. Among approximately 89,000 clones, about 82% were seen once, and the ten largest hold approximately 10%. The chain links TRBV15 to TRBJ1-1; D possibly corresponds to TRBD1 (5 bases). The source material was peripheral blood. This sequence originates from a woman in her 70s with active or convalescent COVID-19. The CDR3 DNA reads TGTGCCACCAGCAGAGGGGGCGTAGGAACTGAAGCTTTCTTT. It encodes CATSRGGVGTEAFF. Combining the CDR3 with reference TRBV15 and TRBJ1-1 gives the whole variable domain DAMVIQNPRYQVTQFGKPVTLSCSQTLNHNVMYWYQQKSSQAPKLLFHYYDKDFNNEADTPDNFQSRRPNTSFCFLDIRSPGLGDTAMYLCATSRGGVGTEAFFGQGTRLTVV.